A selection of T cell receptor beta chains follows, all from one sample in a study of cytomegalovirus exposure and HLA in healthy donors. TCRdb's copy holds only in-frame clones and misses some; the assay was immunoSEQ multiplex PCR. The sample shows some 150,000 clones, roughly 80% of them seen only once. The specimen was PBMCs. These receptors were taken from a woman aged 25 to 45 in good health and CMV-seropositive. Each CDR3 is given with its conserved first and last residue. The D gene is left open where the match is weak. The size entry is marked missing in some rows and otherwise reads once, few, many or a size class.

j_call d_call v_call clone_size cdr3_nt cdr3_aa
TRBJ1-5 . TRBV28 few TGTGCCAGCAGTCCCACAGGGCCTCTCTCTCGCAATCAGCCCCAGCATTTT CASSPTGPLSRNQPQHF
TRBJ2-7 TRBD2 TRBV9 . TGTGCCAGCAGCGTAGGTTACGGGGGGGCTTACGAGCAGTACTTC CASSVGYGGAYEQYF
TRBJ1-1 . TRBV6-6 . TGTGCCAGCAGTTACTCCGGGGGGAGCACTGAAGCTTTCTTT CASSYSGGSTEAFF
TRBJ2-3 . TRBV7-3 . TGTGCCAGCAGCTCACTGAGGGATACGCAGTATTTT CASSSLRDTQYF
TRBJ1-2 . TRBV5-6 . TGTGCCAGCAGCTTGGGCACCTCTAGCTATGGCTACACCTTC CASSLGTSSYGYTF
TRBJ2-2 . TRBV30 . TGTGCCTGGAGTGGGGACTACACCGGGGAGCTGTTTTTT CAWSGDYTGELFF
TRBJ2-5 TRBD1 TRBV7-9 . TGTGCCAGCAGCTTACGATCCGGGACAGAGTTTTGGGAGACCCAGTACTTC CASSLRSGTEFWETQYF
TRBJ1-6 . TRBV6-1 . TGTGCCAGCAGTGAAGCAGAAGTGACAAGGTATTCACCCCTCCACTTT CASSEAEVTRYSPLHF
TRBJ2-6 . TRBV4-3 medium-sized TGCGCCAGCAGCCAAATGGCGGGGTCTGGGGCCAACGTCCTGACTTTC CASSQMAGSGANVLTF
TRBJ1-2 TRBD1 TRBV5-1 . TGCGCCAGCAGGAGGAAGGGACAGGGGCTGGATGGCTACACCTTC CASRRKGQGLDGYTF
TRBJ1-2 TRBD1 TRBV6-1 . TGTGCCAGCAGTGAAGTGGCAGGGGGCACCTATGGCTACACCTTC CASSEVAGGTYGYTF
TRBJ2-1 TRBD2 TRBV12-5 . TGTGCTAGTGGTGCCGGGACTAGCGGGGGGGCCCATGAGCAGTTCTTC CASGAGTSGGAHEQFF
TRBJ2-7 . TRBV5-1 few TGCGCCAGCAGCTTAGACAGTACCAGCTCCTACGAGCAGTACTTC CASSLDSTSSYEQYF
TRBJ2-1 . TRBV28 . TGTGCCAGCAGTTTATCAGGCCAGTCTCCGTTCTTC CASSLSGQSPFF
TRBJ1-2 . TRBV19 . TGTGCCAGTAGCGACAGAGGTGGCTACACCTTC CASSDRGGYTF
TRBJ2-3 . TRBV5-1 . TGCGCCAGCAGTTCGGGCAGGGTCGTTGGAGATACGCAGTATTTT CASSSGRVVGDTQYF
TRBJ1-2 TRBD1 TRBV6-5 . TGTGCCAGCAGTCAGACAGGGGACTTGAATGGCTACACCTTC CASSQTGDLNGYTF
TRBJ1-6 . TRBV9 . TGTGCCAGCAGCGTAGGCGGCAGACTAACACCCCTCCACTTT CASSVGGRLTPLHF
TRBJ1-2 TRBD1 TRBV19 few TGTGCCAGTAGTACAACTCGGACAGGGGGGAGCTATGGCTACACCTTC CASSTTRTGGSYGYTF
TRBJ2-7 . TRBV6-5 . TGTGCCAGCAGTAATCGGTACTACGAGCAGTACTTC CASSNRYYEQYF
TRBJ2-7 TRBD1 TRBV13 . TGTGCCAGCAGCTTACCAGGGGGAATGTACGAGCAGTACTTC CASSLPGGMYEQYF
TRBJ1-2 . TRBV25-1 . TGTGCCAGCGGCCTCGGGGGGGAGGGCTACACCTTC CASGLGGEGYTF
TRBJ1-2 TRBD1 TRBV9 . TGTGCCAGCAGCCCGTGGGACAGGGAGGATGGCTACACCTTC CASSPWDREDGYTF
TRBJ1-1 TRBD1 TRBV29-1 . TGCAGCGCTCGACAGGGATCGGTTATGTCTGAAGCTTTCTTT CSARQGSVMSEAFF
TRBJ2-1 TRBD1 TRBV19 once TGTGCCAGTAGTCAGAGACAGGGCCCCTACAATGAGCAGTTCTTC CASSQRQGPYNEQFF
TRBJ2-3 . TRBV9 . TGTGCCAGCAGGGGCGGGTTCACAGATACGCAGTATTTT CASRGGFTDTQYF
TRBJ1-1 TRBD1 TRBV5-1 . TGCGCCAGCAGCAACGGACAGGGAGAAACTGAAGCTTTCTTT CASSNGQGETEAFF
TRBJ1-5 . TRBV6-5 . TGTGCCAGCAGACAACAGGGAGAACAGCCCCAGCATTTT CASRQQGEQPQHF
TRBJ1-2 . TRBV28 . TGTGCCAGCAGTTCTTACAGGGAAGGCTACACCTTC CASSSYREGYTF
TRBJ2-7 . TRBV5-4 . TGTGCCAGCAGCCGGGACTCGGGCAGGGCCTACGAGCAGTACTTC CASSRDSGRAYEQYF
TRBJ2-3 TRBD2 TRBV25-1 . TGTGCCAGCAGTGAGGGGGGGAGAGGGACAGATACGCAGTATTTT CASSEGGRGTDTQYF
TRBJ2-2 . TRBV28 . TGTGCCAGCAGTCACCTTCCCGGGACACTTTTCACCGGGGAGCTGTTTTTT CASSHLPGTLFTGELFF
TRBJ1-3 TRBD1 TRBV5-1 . TGCGCCAGCAGCTTTAAGGGACAGGGATCCGGAAACACCATATATTTT CASSFKGQGSGNTIYF
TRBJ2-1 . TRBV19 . TGTGCCAGTAGTATAGAGGTGGGGCGGAACAATGAGCAGTTCTTC CASSIEVGRNNEQFF
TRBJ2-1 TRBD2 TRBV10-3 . TGTGCCATCAGTGAGGGGTCGGGACTAGCGGGAAATGAGCAGTTCTTC CAISEGSGLAGNEQFF
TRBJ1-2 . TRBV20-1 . TGCAGTGCTAGAACGGACTATGGCTACACCTTC CSARTDYGYTF
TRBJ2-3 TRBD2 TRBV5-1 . TGCGCCAGCAGCTTACGGACTAGAACCACAGATACGCAGTATTTT CASSLRTRTTDTQYF
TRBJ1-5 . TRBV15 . TGTGCCACCAGCAGCACACGGGAGGCAGGTCAGCCCCAGCATTTT CATSSTREAGQPQHF
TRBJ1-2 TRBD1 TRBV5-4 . TGTGCCAGCGGCTGGCGGGACAGAAGATATGGCTACACCTTC CASGWRDRRYGYTF
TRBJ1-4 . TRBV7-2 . TGTGCCAGCAGCTTAGTTGGGGGGGGGCGGGAAAAACTGTTTTTT CASSLVGGGREKLFF
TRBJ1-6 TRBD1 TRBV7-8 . TGTGCCAGCAGTAGGGCAGGGGGACTCCAGAGCTCCTATAATTCACCCCTCCACTTT CASSRAGGLQSSYNSPLHF
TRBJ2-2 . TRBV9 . TGTGCCAGCAGCGACCTGACGGGGTGGAGCGGGGAGCTGTTTTTT CASSDLTGWSGELFF
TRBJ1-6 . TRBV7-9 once TGTGCCAGCAGCGACATTGTACGGGGTGGCAATTCACCCCTCCACTTT CASSDIVRGGNSPLHF
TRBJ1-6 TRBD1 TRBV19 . TGTGCCAGTAGTATAGATCGGGGACAGGGGAATTCACCCCTCCACTTT CASSIDRGQGNSPLHF
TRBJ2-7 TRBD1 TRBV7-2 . TGTGCCAGCAGCCTAGACTACAGGGGGCAGTACGAGCAGTACTTC CASSLDYRGQYEQYF
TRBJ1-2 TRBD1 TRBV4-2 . TGTGCCAGCAGCCCCCAGGACAGGGCTGACGGCTACACCTTC CASSPQDRADGYTF
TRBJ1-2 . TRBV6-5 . TGTGCCAGCAGATACGACGAGGGCTACTATGGCTACACCTTC CASRYDEGYYGYTF
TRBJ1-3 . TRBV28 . TGTGCCAGCAGTTTGGAGGCTAGCTCTGGAAACACCATATATTTT CASSLEASSGNTIYF
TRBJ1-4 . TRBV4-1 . TGCGCCAGCAGCCAAGTCATGGGGGGTGAAAAACTGTTTTTT CASSQVMGGEKLFF
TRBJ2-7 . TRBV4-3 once TGCGCCAGCAGCCTAGCGGCAGGGCGGGTGTCCTACGAGCAGTACTTC CASSLAAGRVSYEQYF
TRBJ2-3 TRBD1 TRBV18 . TGTGCCAGCGACCGGGACAGGGGGCCTGGAGATACGCAGTATTTT CASDRDRGPGDTQYF
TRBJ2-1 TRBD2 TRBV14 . TGTGCCAGCAGCCATATTTTGACTAGCGGGTCTTTCTCCTACAATGAGCAGTTCTTC CASSHILTSGSFSYNEQFF
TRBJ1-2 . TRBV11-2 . TGTGCCAGCGTAGGGGGGGACCGGTATGGCTACACCTTC CASVGGDRYGYTF